This T cell receptor beta chain was captured by sequencing in a study of blood T cell repertoires in COVID-19. Profiling relied on immunoSEQ multiplex PCR, and the TCRdb table lists in-frame clones only, not all of them. The sample shows a few hundred thousand clones, more than 85% of them seen only once. V lost 4 bases and J lost 6; bases outside the gene matches: 3. Per the germline V gene, CDR1 is MDHEN and CDR2 is SYDVKM. This CDR3 comprises 14 residues. This TCR derives from a woman aged 30 to 39 who had recovered from COVID-19. The chain carries TRBV28 and TRBJ1-6; 7 bases align to TRBD1. Sequencing was performed on PBMCs or T cells enriched from blood (not recorded which). CDR3 residues: CASSWTGANSPLHF. The CDR3 DNA sequence: TGTGCCAGCAGTTGGACAGGCGCTAATTCACCCCTCCACTTT.